A selection of T cell receptor beta chains follows, all from one sample in a study of shared clonotypes between healthy human individuals. Profiled with immunoSEQ multiplex PCR; TCRdb holds only in-frame clones, not every one. The sample contains some 980,000 clones, approximately 80% of which appear only once. Sequences were obtained from memory CD4+ T cells sorted from blood. The receptor set was obtained from a man aged 18 to 30 in good health. Both conserved end residues are part of each CDR3. Fields, in order: CDR3 DNA, CDR3 protein, J gene, D gene, clone size, V gene. A D gene is named only where the DNA matches it firmly. A clone size is listed for some rows: how often the clone was seen (once, few, many), or a class if it is expanded.

TGTGCCAGCAGCCTCCGAGGTGAGCAGTTCTTC CASSLRGEQFF TRBJ2-1 NA NA TRBV27
TGCGCCAGCAGTGAGGGGGTGGTAGCAGGGGGCAGCAACCCTCATGGGACTGAAGCTTTCTTT CASSEGVVAGGSNPHGTEAFF TRBJ1-1 TRBD1 once TRBV10-1
TGTGCCAGCAGCTTAGAGGGGACTAGGACCGACGAGCAGTACTTC CASSLEGTRTDEQYF TRBJ2-7 TRBD2 NA TRBV11-2
TGTGCCAGCAGTGCGGACTACCAAGAGACCCAGTACTTC CASSADYQETQYF TRBJ2-5 NA NA TRBV25-1
TGTGCCAGCAGGACGAGGGGTGGGAGCACAGATACGCAGTATTTT CASRTRGGSTDTQYF TRBJ2-3 NA NA TRBV6-1
TGTGCCAGCAGCTTAGCCACTAGCGGGAGCTACAATGAGCAGTTCTTC CASSLATSGSYNEQFF TRBJ2-1 TRBD2 once TRBV9
TGTGCCAGCAGCCTTGACAGGCGAGGGGACACCATATATTTT CASSLDRRGDTIYF TRBJ1-3 NA NA TRBV28
TGTGCCAGCAGCTTAGGGGACCGACGAAATTCACCCCTCCACTTT CASSLGDRRNSPLHF TRBJ1-6 NA NA TRBV11-2
TGCAGCGTTGACCACGGGAGGACCTTCTCCTACAATGAGCAGTTCTTC CSVDHGRTFSYNEQFF TRBJ2-1 TRBD2 NA TRBV29-1
TGCGCCAGCAGCCCGCACTACCCGGGACAGGGCCTCTTCAACTCTGGAAACACCATATATTTT CASSPHYPGQGLFNSGNTIYF TRBJ1-3 TRBD1 NA TRBV4-3
TGTGCCATCAGATACGGCGAGAACACTGAAGCTTTCTTT CAIRYGENTEAFF TRBJ1-1 NA NA TRBV10-3
TGTGCCAGCAGCTTGGTGCTTGGGACAGGGAAGGAGACCCAGTACTTC CASSLVLGTGKETQYF TRBJ2-5 TRBD1 once TRBV5-4
TGTGCCACCAGCTATACGGGACGGCAGTCTGGAAACACCATATATTTT CATSYTGRQSGNTIYF TRBJ1-3 NA NA TRBV15
TGCGCCAGCAGGGAGACTAGCGGGACCTACAATGAGCAGTTCTTC CASRETSGTYNEQFF TRBJ2-1 TRBD2 NA TRBV5-1